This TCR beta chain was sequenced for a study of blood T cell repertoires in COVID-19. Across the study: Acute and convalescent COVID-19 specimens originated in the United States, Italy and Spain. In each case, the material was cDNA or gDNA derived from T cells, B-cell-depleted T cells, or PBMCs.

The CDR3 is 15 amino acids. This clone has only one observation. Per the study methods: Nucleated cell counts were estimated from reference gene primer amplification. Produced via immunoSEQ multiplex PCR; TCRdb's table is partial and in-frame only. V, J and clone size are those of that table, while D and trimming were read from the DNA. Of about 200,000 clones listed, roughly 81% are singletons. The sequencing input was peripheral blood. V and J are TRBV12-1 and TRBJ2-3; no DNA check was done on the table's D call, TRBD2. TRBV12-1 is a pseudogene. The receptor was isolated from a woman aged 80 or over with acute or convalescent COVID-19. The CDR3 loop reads CASSPRQAGVDTQYF. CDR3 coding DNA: TGTGCCAGCAGCCCCCGGCAAGCGGGAGTGGATACGCAGTATTTT.